This TCR beta chain was identified in a study of T cells in Graves' hyperthyroidism and ophthalmopathy. The study's findings and limits: A median 6.5 months before onset, the model predicted ophthalmopathy. Most clonotypes expanded in the thyroid (above 0.001) were also present in blood.

This clonotype has at least ten counts. Antigen specificity is unknown. CDR3 size: 13 residues. Trimming took off 5 bases at V and 2 bases at J, with 10 bases between the two ends. In germline, CDR1 is SNHLY, CDR2 FYNNEI. Amplified regions were TCR beta CDR3 sequences from RNA transcripts. Using the HTBI primer set, a first-round RT-PCR was run on the TCR CDR3. TCRdb used MiXCR to reprocess the multiplex PCR reads, holding one entry per CDR3 protein. Of roughly 720,000 distinct CDR3 sequences listed, around 16% were seen once; the top ten hold roughly a sixth. Lactation, pregnancy, other autoimmune disease or uncontrolled infection led to exclusion of patients.

The V gene is TRBV2, the J gene TRBJ2-7; D is possibly TRBD1 (5 bases). The sequenced sample was blood. The clonotype originates from a man between 45 and 60 years old with Graves' hyperthyroidism. The CDR3: CASSLQVTYEQYF. CDR3 DNA: TGTGCCAGCAGTCTACAGGTTACCTACGAGCAGTACTTC. Using reference TRBV2 and TRBJ2-7 for the parts outside the CDR3, the full variable domain is EPEVTQTPSHQVTQMGQEVILRCVPISNHLYFYWYRQILGQKVEFLVSFYNNEISEKSEIFDDQFSVERPDGSNFTLKIRSTKLEDSAMYFCASSLQVTYEQYFGPGTRLTVT.